This T cell receptor beta chain originates from a study of blood T cells in healthy people across ages. Next came a second PCR, run for about 7 to 12 cycles, which used a sample-barcoded 5' primer along with a J-beta primer mix. Per sample, CDR3-containing paired-end reads numbered at least 2.5 million. TCRdb independently ran MiXCR on the 5' RACE reads; one entry per CDR3 protein. The data hold 780,000 or so distinct CDR3 sequences, with 56% observed a single time. This CDR3 has 13 residues. Trimming pared 1 base from V and 9 bases from J, leaving 9 bases between. Germline CDR1 is LGHDT and CDR2 is YNNKEL (reference sequence). Overall study results and limits: Both higher diversity and more naive CD4+ cells marked long-lived donors when set against aged donors.

This clonotype came up a few times. Its antigen remains unidentified. The genes are TRBV3-1 and TRBJ2-2; D gene ambiguous. The source of this sequence is a man aged 35-49 years in good health. Specimen: blood. CDR3 protein: CASSQVDSRELFF. CDR3 DNA sequence: TGTGCCAGCAGCCAAGTGGATTCGAGGGAGCTGTTTTTT.